The 20 T cell receptor beta chains below all came from one sample that was sequenced in a study of TIL therapy for anti-PD-1-resistant metastatic lung cancer. Sequencing used immunoSEQ v3. This table comes from immunoSEQ multiplex PCR, and its TCRdb copy is limited to in-frame clones, with some not included. Among tens of thousands of clones listed, roughly two thirds were seen once. Indicated time point: pre-treatment sample, taken before nivolumab and TIL therapy. Sequenced material: blood, taken at baseline. These receptors were taken from a person between 25 and 80 years old with non-small cell lung cancer.

This clone was recorded only once. An end of the junction differs from the germline gene, which may be a read error. CDR3 sequence: CASSPGESTDTQYF. The CDR3 DNA reads as TGTGCTAGCAGCCCGGGGGAAAGCACAGATACGCAGTATTTT. The rearrangement uses TRBV7-7 and TRBJ2-3; TRBD2 is a possible D gene (6 bases). Germline CDR1 SSHAT, CDR2 FNYEAQ (reference sequence). This CDR3 has 14 residues.

V and J are TRBV4-1 and TRBJ2-1; 8 nucleotides align to TRBD2. The CDR3 has 16 residues. Germline-derived CDR1 and CDR2 are MGHRA and YSYEKL. V lost 4 bases and J lost 1; bases outside the gene matches: 6. CDR3 region: CASSRFSGKSYNEQFF. The CDR3 nucleotides read TGCGCCAGCAGCCGCTTTAGCGGGAAGTCCTACAATGAGCAGTTCTTC.

This rearrangement joins TRBV6-1 to TRBJ1-1; perhaps TRBD1 as D (6 bases). V was clipped by 7 bases and J by 3 bases, with 12 bases between them. The CDR3 extends over 13 amino acids. Germline CDR1 reads MNHNS; CDR2 reads SASEGT. The CDR3 DNA sequence: TGTGCCAGCAAGGGGGGGCGAGACACTGAAGCTTTCTTT. It is translated as CASKGGRDTEAFF.

This rearrangement joins TRBV5-1 to TRBJ2-1, with TRBD2 matching 9 bases. Germline V lookup: CDR1 SGHRS, CDR2 YFSETQ. The CDR3 consists of 14 residues. J lost 5 bases, V lost 2 bases, and 2 bases had no gene match. This chain's CDR3 is CASSLLAGNNEQFF. As DNA, the CDR3 is TGCGCCAGCAGCTTACTAGCGGGCAACAATGAGCAGTTCTTC.

The rearrangement links TRBV6-5 to TRBJ1-1, with D possibly being TRBD1 (6 bases). Germline lookup yields CDR1 MNHEY and CDR2 SVGAGI. Between the trimmed V and J ends, which lost 2 bases and 7 bases, there was a span of 17 bases. This CDR3 has 15 residues. CDR3 nucleotides: TGTGCCAGCAGTTACGGAGGTGGGGGGGCGTTTGAAGCTTTCTTT. It specifies CASSYGGGGAFEAFF.

The genes are TRBV9 and TRBJ2-6, with a weak D call TRBD1 (5 bases). Germline CDR1 is SGDLS and CDR2 is YYNGEE. The germline V and J ends were trimmed by 3 bases and 0 bases, with 13 bases remaining between them. This CDR3 region has 17 residues. The CDR3 DNA reads TGTGCCAGCAGCGAATACGACAGACGCTCTGGGGCCAACGTCCTGACTTTC. Translated, it gives CASSEYDRRSGANVLTF.

The chain has TRBV19 and TRBJ2-7; D is unclear. The CDR3 is 14 residues long. The V gene's germline CDR1 is LNHDA and CDR2 SQIVND (reference sequence). Trimming stripped 10 bases from V and 6 bases from J, with 22 bases between. CDR3 bases: TGTGCCACCTCCGAAGACCAAATGGAGCTCGAGCAGTACTTC. It yields the protein CATSEDQMELEQYF.

The CDR3 coding sequence is TGTGCCAGCAGCTTGATTGGGAGGCTACTGGTTTATGAGCAGTTCTTC. As protein: CASSLIGRLLVYEQFF. The rearrangement joins TRBV5-6 to TRBJ2-1, with D tentatively TRBD2 (6 bases). Germline V CDR1 and CDR2: SGHDT, YYEEEE. With 1 base removed from V and 8 bases from J, the gap between germline ends came to 19 bases. The CDR3 has 16 amino acids.

The genes are TRBV5-1 and TRBJ2-7; D remains ambiguous. The CDR3 is made up of 13 amino acids. V dropped 0 bases and J dropped 3 bases, with 7 bases sitting between them. In germline, CDR1 is SGHRS, CDR2 YFSETQ. The chain's CDR3 is CASSLVGNYEQYF. The CDR3 coding sequence is TGCGCCAGCAGCTTGGTAGGGAACTACGAGCAGTACTTC.

The chain links TRBV11-2 to TRBJ2-7; D call uncertain. The CDR3 spans 15 residues. V dropped 5 bases and J dropped 6 bases, with 20 bases sitting between them. CDR1 and CDR2 (germline): SGHAT, FQNNGV. DNA for the CDR3: TGTGCCAGCAGCGCGTCGCGACTGAGGTCTTTCGAGCAGTACTTC. Its translation: CASSASRLRSFEQYF.

For this clone: The same CDR3 arises from other DNA sequences in this sample as well. The chain recombines TRBV7-9 with TRBJ2-6; D is unclear. V lost 8 bases and J lost 1, with 6 bases in between. There are 13 residues in the CDR3. Germline CDR1 and CDR2: SEHNR and FQNEAQ (reference sequence). CDR3 sequence reads: CASSPSGANVLTF. The CDR3, as DNA: TGTGCCAGCTCGCCATCTGGGGCCAACGTCCTGACTTTC.

This clone appeared a single time. The rearrangement uses TRBV6-1 and TRBJ1-2, with D possibly TRBD1 on 6 matching bases. The germline CDR1 and CDR2 sequences are MNHNS and SASEGT. This CDR3 region has 13 residues. V lost 6 bases to trimming and J lost 2 bases, with 10 bases between them. The CDR3 loop is CASRSDSNYGYTF. DNA of the CDR3: TGTGCCAGCAGGTCGGACAGCAACTATGGCTACACCTTC.

The chain uses TRBV11-2 and TRBJ2-1; perhaps TRBD1 as D (7 bases). Germline V gene lookup returns CDR1 SGHAT and CDR2 FQNNGV. The CDR3 extends over 12 amino acids. The V and J ends lost 4 bases and 9 bases respectively, with 10 bases between them. CDR3 sequence (DNA): TGTGCCAGCAGCTCAGGGGGAGGTGAGCAGTTCTTC. As protein: CASSSGGGEQFF.

V gene TRBV30 combines with J gene TRBJ1-6; 10 nucleotides match TRBD1. The CDR3 length is 14 residues. J was trimmed by 7 bases and V by 0 bases; bases with no gene match: 0. CDR1 is GTSNPN, CDR2 SVGIG, per germline (reference sequence). CDR3 DNA: TGTGCCTGGAGTGTGGGACAGGGGAATTCACCCCTCCACTTT. Translation: CAWSVGQGNSPLHF.

The chain couples TRBV29-1 to TRBJ1-2, with D hard to call. Germline V gene lookup returns CDR1 SQVTM and CDR2 ANQGSEA. The CDR3 totals 12 residues. V was pared by 3 bases and J by 5 bases, with 10 bases between. The CDR3: CSVDSRFYGYTF. Here the CDR3 DNA reads TGCAGCGTTGACTCCAGGTTTTATGGCTACACCTTC.

V and J are TRBV2 and TRBJ2-2, with D unclear. Germline V gene data show CDR1 as SNHLY and CDR2 as FYNNEI. The CDR3 is 11 residues long. Between the trimmed V and J ends, which lost 4 bases and 8 bases, there was a span of 5 bases. This CDR3 reads CASSVSGELFF. CDR3 DNA: TGTGCCAGCAGTGTATCAGGGGAGCTGTTTTTT.

This rearrangement joins TRBV27 to TRBJ2-7; 10 bases are shared with TRBD2. The CDR3 runs 16 residues. The V gene's germline CDR1 is MNHEY and CDR2 SMNVEV (reference sequence). The V segment lost 5 bases and the J segment 2 bases; nucleotides outside the gene matches: 9. CDR3 coding DNA: TGTGCCAGCAGTCAAACACGACTAGCGGGCGCCTACGAGCAGTACTTC. This codes for CASSQTRLAGAYEQYF.

The rearrangement uses TRBV20-1 and TRBJ2-7; D is ambiguous. This CDR3 contains 11 residues. Germline CDR1 is DFQATT and CDR2 is SNEGSKA (reference sequence). Trimming removed 0 bases from V and 6 bases from J, with 6 bases in between. The CDR3 sequence is CSARDPSEQYF. CDR3 DNA: TGCAGTGCTAGAGACCCCAGCGAGCAGTACTTC.

The sample holds a few counts of this clone. The gene calls are TRBV28 and TRBJ1-1; D is possibly TRBD1 (6 bases). CDR1 and CDR2 from the germline V gene are MDHEN and SYDVKM. The CDR3 length is 14 residues. Trimming took 3 bases from V and 1 from J, leaving 9 bases between them. The CDR3 loop reads CASSFRQANTEAFF. The CDR3 DNA reads as TGTGCCAGCAGTTTCCGACAGGCGAACACTGAAGCTTTCTTT. The entire variable domain, with the rest obtained from reference TRBV28 and TRBJ1-1, is as follows: DVKVTQSSRYLVKRTGEKVFLECVQDMDHENMFWYRQDPGLGLRLIYFSYDVKMKEKGDIPEGYSVSREKKERFSLILESASTNQTSMYLCASSFRQANTEAFFGQGTRLTVV.

V is TRBV30 and J is TRBJ2-4, with 10 bases aligning to TRBD2. The V gene end was trimmed by 8 bases and the J gene end by 6 bases; junction bases not matched to a gene: 10. Per germline, CDR1 GTSNPN and CDR2 SVGIG (reference sequence). The CDR3 spans 14 residues. The CDR3 loop reads CAGRAGGLGNIQYF. The CDR3 nucleotides are TGTGCCGGAAGAGCGGGGGGGCTCGGAAACATTCAGTACTTC. The full variable domain, with the rest looked up from reference TRBV30 and TRBJ2-4, is SQTIHQWPATLVQPVGSPLSLECTVEGTSNPNLYWYRQAAGRGLQLLFYSVGIGQISSEVPQNLSASRPQDRQFILSSKKLLLSDSGFYLCAGRAGGLGNIQYFGAGTRLSVL.